The 21 T cell receptor beta chains presented below share a single source sample, sequenced in a study of shared clonotypes between healthy human individuals (dated by TCRdb to about 2020). Receptor amplification or capture employed the immunoSEQ multiplex PCR assay. TCRdb obtained this table from immuneACCESS and retained in-frame rearrangements with V and J assigned. These tables miss some clones; where compared with another copy, unresolved V genes account for less than half of the shortfall, and the remainder is unexplained. This sample lists fewer than 1.4 million clones; roughly 74% were detected once. The top ten clones comprise around 0.6% of the sample. The sample taken for sequencing was memory CD4+ T cells from PBMCs. The cell subset or site label here, explained by the study, means: CD45RA-negative fraction. The receptors were gathered from a man between 18 and 35 years old in good health. Some clones in this sample may be carry-over from other donors' samples.

The chain combines TRBV28 with TRBJ1-4; tentatively, D is TRBD1 (6 bases). The CDR3 covers 13 residues. Trimming removed 8 bases at V and 8 bases at J, with 15 bases between. Looked up from germline, CDR1 is MDHEN and CDR2 is SYDVKM. The CDR3 sequence is CASGVGGAEKLFF. Here the CDR3 DNA reads TGTGCCAGCGGGGTTGGGGGGGCGGAAAAACTGTTTTTT.

This chain joins TRBV7-9 and TRBJ1-1; 10 positions match TRBD1. This CDR3 contains 15 residues. Germline assignment: CDR1 SEHNR and CDR2 FQNEAQ (reference sequence). V gave up 4 bases and J gave up 7 bases; unmatched junction bases: 9. CDR3 DNA: TGTGCCAGCAGCTCGGCCGGGACAGGGGAATTTGAAGCTTTCTTT. Translated, it gives CASSSAGTGEFEAFF. Filled out from reference TRBV7-9 and TRBJ1-1, the complete variable domain reads DTGVSQNPRHKITKRGQNVTFRCDPISEHNRLYWYRQTLGQGPEFLTYFQNEAQLEKSRLLSDRFSAERPKGSFSTLEIQRTEQGDSAMYLCASSSAGTGEFEAFFGQGTRLTVV.

This clone has ten or more counts. This chain links TRBV5-6 with TRBJ1-6, with 7 bases aligning to TRBD1. Trimming took 3 bases from V and 5 from J; bases not matched to a gene: 2. The germline CDR1 and CDR2 sequences are SGHDT and YYEEEE. CDR3 length equals 14 residues. The CDR3 DNA reads TGTGCCAGCAGCTCGGGACAGAATAATTCACCCCTCCACTTT. Residues: CASSSGQNNSPLHF.

This clone was seen just once. The gene calls are TRBV7-2 and TRBJ2-3; 7 nucleotides match TRBD2. CDR1 SGHTA and CDR2 FQGNSA come from the germline V gene. The length of the CDR3 is 16 residues. The V segment lost 0 bases and the J segment 9 bases; nucleotides outside the gene matches: 12. This chain's CDR3 is CASSLAGGTSWRTQYF. The CDR3 DNA follows: TGTGCCAGCAGCTTAGCGGGGGGGACTTCGTGGCGGACGCAGTATTTT. Filled out from reference TRBV7-2 and TRBJ2-3, the complete variable domain reads GAGVSQSPSNKVTEKGKDVELRCDPISGHTALYWYRQSLGQGLEFLIYFQGNSAPDKSGLPSDRFSAERTGGSVSTLTIQRTQQEDSAVYLCASSLAGGTSWRTQYFGPGTRLTVL.

The rearrangement uses TRBV5-1 and TRBJ2-3, with D perhaps TRBD1 (5 bases). Germline V gene data show CDR1 as SGHRS and CDR2 as YFSETQ. The germline V and J ends were trimmed by 0 bases and 5 bases, with 10 bases remaining between them. CDR3 length: 14 amino acids. DNA for the CDR3: TGCGCCAGCAGCTTGGGACAGATCGGAGATACGCAGTATTTT. The encoded protein is CASSLGQIGDTQYF.

V usage is TRBV5-1 and J usage is TRBJ2-3; 9 bases are shared with TRBD2. Trimming took 0 bases from V and 4 from J; bases not matched to a gene: 6. This CDR3 region has 16 residues. Germline V gene sequence: CDR1 SGHRS, CDR2 YFSETQ. Here the CDR3 reads CASSLEGGRAADTQYF. The CDR3 DNA reads TGCGCCAGCAGCTTGGAGGGCGGGAGGGCCGCAGATACGCAGTATTTT.

The V call is TRBV5-1, the J call TRBJ2-6; D is unclear. The CDR3 is 16 residues long. Germline V lookup: CDR1 SGHRS, CDR2 YFSETQ. Deletions cut 5 bases from V and 0 bases from J, with 12 bases between. The CDR3 region is CASRSGPSSGANVLTF. The CDR3 DNA sequence: TGCGCCAGCAGATCGGGCCCTAGCTCTGGGGCCAACGTCCTGACTTTC. The full variable domain, with the rest looked up from reference TRBV5-1 and TRBJ2-6, is KAGVTQTPRYLIKTRGQQVTLSCSPISGHRSVSWYQQTPGQGLQFLFEYFSETQRNKGNFPGRFSGRQFSNSRSEMNVSTLELGDSALYLCASRSGPSSGANVLTFGAGSRLTVL.

Turning to this clone: The same CDR3 also results from other DNA sequences found in this sample. This rearrangement joins TRBV7-9 to TRBJ1-1; D remains ambiguous. Germline V CDR1 and CDR2: SEHNR, FQNEAQ (reference sequence). The CDR3 is made up of 13 amino acids. V dropped 1 base and J dropped 1 base, with 4 bases sitting between them. The CDR3 is CASSLEANTEAFF. In DNA form, the CDR3 reads TGTGCCAGCAGCTTAGAAGCGAACACTGAAGCTTTCTTT. Full variable domain (missing parts from reference TRBV7-9 and TRBJ1-1): DTGVSQNPRHKITKRGQNVTFRCDPISEHNRLYWYRQTLGQGPEFLTYFQNEAQLEKSRLLSDRFSAERPKGSFSTLEIQRTEQGDSAMYLCASSLEANTEAFFGQGTRLTVV.

This clone was seen more than once but under ten times. The chain joins TRBV5-1 to TRBJ1-2; tentatively, D is TRBD1 (5 bases). The CDR3 consists of 14 residues. Germline assignment: CDR1 SGHRS and CDR2 YFSETQ. Trimming removed 1 base from V and 4 bases from J, with 11 bases in between. The CDR3, as DNA: TGCGCCAGCAGCTTGAGTGCAGGGAGCTATGGCTACACCTTC. It translates to CASSLSAGSYGYTF.

Concerning this clone itself: Other nucleotide sequences from this sample produce the same CDR3. The V call is TRBV9, the J call TRBJ1-5; D remains unclear. CDR1 and CDR2 from the germline V gene are SGDLS and YYNGEE. The CDR3 runs 14 residues. V lost 0 bases, J lost 1 base, and 5 bases lay in between. The CDR3 region has the DNA TGTGCCAGCAGCGTAGGGCAAAGCAATCAGCCCCAGCATTTT. As protein: CASSVGQSNQPQHF.

The chain couples TRBV7-3 to TRBJ2-1; perhaps TRBD1 as D (5 bases). Trimming shortened V by 6 bases and J by 2 bases, and 14 bases separated the two germline ends. The CDR3 has 15 amino acids. Germline CDR1 SGHTA, CDR2 FQGTGA. CDR3 DNA: TGTGCCAGCAGAGAAGGGGTAGGGGCCTACAATGAGCAGTTCTTC. This translates into CASREGVGAYNEQFF.

V is TRBV5-1 and J is TRBJ2-3, with D perhaps matching TRBD2 (7 bases). Per the germline V gene, CDR1 is SGHRS and CDR2 is YFSETQ. Trimming shortened V by 1 base and J by 0 bases, and 12 bases separated the two germline ends. This CDR3 comprises 16 residues. The CDR3 nucleotides are TGCGCCAGCAGCTTGTACGGGGGGCCAAGCACAGATACGCAGTATTTT. This codes for CASSLYGGPSTDTQYF. The full variable domain, completed using reference TRBV5-1 and TRBJ2-3, is KAGVTQTPRYLIKTRGQQVTLSCSPISGHRSVSWYQQTPGQGLQFLFEYFSETQRNKGNFPGRFSGRQFSNSRSEMNVSTLELGDSALYLCASSLYGGPSTDTQYFGPGTRLTVL.

DNA of the CDR3: TGTGCCAGCAGCCAAGATGAGGGTACCGAGCAGTACTTC. Its protein product is CASSQDEGTEQYF. The chain is built from TRBV4-2 and TRBJ2-7; possibly TRBD2 for D (5 bases). The germline V gene has CDR1 LGHNA and CDR2 YNFKEQ. The CDR3 has 13 residues. Trimming removed 0 bases at V and 6 bases at J, with 9 bases between.

As for this clone: Other DNA sequences in the same sample also yield this CDR3. The chain joins TRBV18 to TRBJ2-1; 7 bases match TRBD2. Unmatched junction bases numbered 4, after V lost 0 bases and J lost 2 bases. This CDR3 has 16 amino acids. Germline V gives CDR1 KGHSH, CDR2 LQKENI. Written as DNA, the CDR3 is TGTGCCAGCTCACCACCGGTCCTAGCGGCCTACAATGAGCAGTTCTTC. It codes for CASSPPVLAAYNEQFF.

V is TRBV6-1 and J is TRBJ1-5; D gene uncertain. From germline, CDR1 is MNHNS and CDR2 SASEGT. Between the trimmed V and J ends, which lost 0 bases and 4 bases, there was a span of 10 bases. The length of the CDR3 is 15 residues. The CDR3 loop reads CASSEARQRNQPQHF. DNA for the CDR3: TGTGCCAGCAGTGAAGCGCGTCAGCGAAATCAGCCCCAGCATTTT.

This clone was detected ten times or more. The chain couples TRBV6-5 to TRBJ2-1, with 9 bases lining up with TRBD2. CDR1 and CDR2 from the germline V gene are MNHEY and SVGAGI. The J segment lost 12 bases and the V segment lost 0 bases, leaving 9 bases of the junction unmatched. This CDR3 has 15 residues. CDR3 nucleotides: TGTGCCAGCAGTTACTCGCGGGAGGGCCTAGGTGGGCAGTTCTTC. Translated, it gives CASSYSREGLGGQFF.

This sequence joins TRBV19 and TRBJ1-5, with unresolved D. The germline gives CDR1 LNHDA, CDR2 SQIVND (reference sequence). Trimming took off 1 base at V and 4 bases at J, with 8 bases between the two ends. This CDR3 is built from 14 residues. CDR3 DNA: TGTGCCAGTAGTATAGGAGCGAAGAATCAGCCCCAGCATTTT. This gives the protein CASSIGAKNQPQHF.

V is TRBV6-1 and J is TRBJ2-1, with 7 bases identical to TRBD2. The length of the CDR3 is 15 residues. The germline CDR1 and CDR2 sequences are MNHNS and SASEGT. V was pared by 0 bases and J by 4 bases, with 3 bases of the junction left unmatched. The CDR3 DNA sequence: TGTGCCAGCAGTGAAGCCCTAGCGGATTACAATGAGCAGTTCTTC. This gives the protein CASSEALADYNEQFF.

This clone came up once. This rearrangement joins TRBV27 to TRBJ2-1, with D maybe TRBD2 (7 bases). Germline values: CDR1 MNHEY, CDR2 SMNVEV (reference sequence). V was shortened by 2 bases and J by 7 bases, with 12 bases between the two germline ends. The CDR3 has 14 amino acids. The CDR3 is CASSLGGRGNEQFF. The CDR3, as DNA: TGTGCCAGCAGTTTAGGGGGGAGGGGGAATGAGCAGTTCTTC.

This chain joins TRBV10-3 and TRBJ2-7; 7 bases line up with TRBD2. The germline CDR1 and CDR2 sequences are ENHRY and SYGVKD. This CDR3 contains 13 residues. The junction had 11 bases not matched to a gene; V was cut back by 10 bases and J by 5 bases. Here the CDR3 reads CATTGSGTNEQYF. CDR3 sequence (DNA): TGTGCCACCACCGGATCCGGGACTAACGAGCAGTACTTC.

The chain has TRBV30 and TRBJ1-4; TRBD1 is a possible D gene (6 bases). Trimming cost V 2 bases and J 11 bases, with 18 bases left between them. The germline gives CDR1 GTSNPN, CDR2 SVGIG (reference sequence). This CDR3 comprises 14 residues. The CDR3 loop reads CAWSKGGVSAKLFF. CDR3 DNA sequence: TGTGCCTGGAGTAAGGGGGGGGTTTCGGCTAAACTGTTTTTT.